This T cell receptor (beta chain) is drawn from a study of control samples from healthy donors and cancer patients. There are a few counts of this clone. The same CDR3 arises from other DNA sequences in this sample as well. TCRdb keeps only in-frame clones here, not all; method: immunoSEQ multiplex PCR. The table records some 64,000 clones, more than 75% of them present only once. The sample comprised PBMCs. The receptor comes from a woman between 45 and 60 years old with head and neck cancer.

The CDR3 spells CASSSGTVSYNEQFF. CDR3 DNA sequence: TGCGCCAGCAGCTCCGGGACTGTCTCCTACAATGAGCAGTTCTTC. The gene calls are TRBV5-1 and TRBJ2-1; D is perhaps TRBD2 (6 bases). The V and J ends lost 3 bases and 0 bases respectively, with 10 bases between them. The CDR3 sequence is 15 residues long. CDR1 SGHRS and CDR2 YFSETQ come from the germline V gene. Combining the CDR3 with reference TRBV5-1 and TRBJ2-1 gives the whole variable domain KAGVTQTPRYLIKTRGQQVTLSCSPISGHRSVSWYQQTPGQGLQFLFEYFSETQRNKGNFPGRFSGRQFSNSRSEMNVSTLELGDSALYLCASSSGTVSYNEQFFGPGTRLTVL.